These 25 T cell receptor beta chains originate from one sample sequenced in a study of blood T cell repertoires in COVID-19. The repertoire was sequenced with immunoSEQ multiplex PCR; TCRdb's copy has only in-frame clones and lacks some. The sample has under 200,000 clones; 70% to 90% are singletons. Sequencing was performed on peripheral blood. All receptors come from a woman aged 60-75 years with COVID-19, enrolled during active disease.

The count of this clone is one. The chain recombines TRBV7-3 with TRBJ2-1; 7 positions agree with TRBD2. The CDR3 covers 15 residues. The V gene's germline CDR1 is SGHTA and CDR2 FQGTGA. The V and J ends lost 5 bases and 7 bases, in that order; junction bases with no gene match: 11. CDR3 amino acids: CASSPRASGGNEQFF. CDR3 sequence (DNA): TGTGCCAGCAGCCCCAGAGCTAGCGGAGGAAATGAGCAGTTCTTC.

This rearrangement joins TRBV5-1 to TRBJ1-4; D is uncertain. This CDR3 has 14 residues. Germline CDR1 and CDR2: SGHRS and YFSETQ. V was pared by 4 bases and J by 1 base, with 8 bases between. The CDR3 protein is CASSLAQTNEKLFF. The CDR3 DNA sequence: TGCGCCAGCAGCCTGGCCCAAACTAATGAAAAACTGTTTTTT.

V is TRBV27 and J is TRBJ1-1; D perhaps matches TRBD1 (6 bases). The germline gives CDR1 MNHEY, CDR2 SMNVEV (reference sequence). Trimming took 6 bases from V and 3 from J, leaving 14 bases between them. This CDR3 is built from 14 residues. The CDR3 DNA is TGTGCCAGCAGGGAAAGGGGGTCGCACACTGAAGCTTTCTTT. Protein: CASRERGSHTEAFF.

The gene calls are TRBV28 and TRBJ1-2, with a weak D call TRBD1 (5 bases). Germline-derived CDR1 and CDR2 are MDHEN and SYDVKM. The V gene lost 4 bases and the J gene lost 2 bases, with 14 bases spanning the gap. This CDR3 has 15 amino acids. Here the CDR3 reads CASSCQGCENYGYTF. DNA of the CDR3: TGTGCCAGCAGTTGCCAGGGATGTGAGAACTATGGCTACACCTTC.

The chain employs TRBV18 and TRBJ2-5, with D possibly matching TRBD2 (5 bases). The CDR3 extends over 13 amino acids. V was cut by 8 bases and J by 2 bases, with 12 bases left in between. CDR1 KGHSH and CDR2 LQKENI come from the germline V gene. CDR3 nucleotide sequence: TGTGCCAGCACCATGCTAGCTCAAGAGACCCAGTACTTC. Protein sequence: CASTMLAQETQYF.

The chain recombines TRBV23-1 with TRBJ1-5, with 7 bases lining up with TRBD1. The closer fit of TRBJ2-3 to the DNA end suggests the J call may be wrong. TRBV23-1 is noted as an ORF with a role that remains uncertain. The CDR3 has 17 residues. DNA for the CDR3: TGCGCCAGCAGCCAAAATAAAGGGACAGCCTACAATCAGCCCCAGTATTTT. Residues: CASSQNKGTAYNQPQYF.

CDR3: CASSRGGNGNQPQHF. DNA of the CDR3: TGTGCCAGCAGCCGAGGGGGAAATGGCAATCAGCCCCAGCATTTT. This rearrangement joins TRBV7-6 to TRBJ1-5, with a possible D match to TRBD1 (6 bases). The CDR3 extends over 15 amino acids. V lost 5 bases, J lost 2 bases, and 13 bases lay in between. CDR1 SGHVS and CDR2 FNYEAQ come from the germline V gene.

Only one count was recorded for this clone. The genes are TRBV5-5 and TRBJ1-2, with TRBD1 as a possible D gene (5 bases). Germline assignment: CDR1 SGHKS and CDR2 YYEKEE (reference sequence). The CDR3 runs to 12 residues. With 1 base removed from V and 7 bases from J, the gap between germline ends came to 8 bases. The CDR3 sequence is CASSLRQPGYTF. CDR3 in DNA: TGTGCCAGCAGCTTGCGACAGCCTGGCTACACCTTC.

CDR3 in DNA: TGTGCCAGCAGCTTAGTTGCCAGGGCTAGGACTGAAGCTTTCTTT. It specifies CASSLVARARTEAFF. V usage is TRBV7-8 and J usage is TRBJ1-1, with D perhaps TRBD1 (5 bases). CDR1 SGHVS and CDR2 FQNEAQ come from the germline V gene. The V and J ends lost 1 base and 5 bases respectively, with 14 bases between them. The CDR3 has 15 amino acids.

The chain employs TRBV30 and TRBJ1-5; D call uncertain. V was clipped by 5 bases and J by 2 bases, with 7 bases between them. The CDR3 is 12 amino acids. Germline V CDR1 and CDR2: GTSNPN, SVGIG (reference sequence). CDR3: CAWAEGNQPQHF. DNA of the CDR3: TGTGCCTGGGCGGAGGGCAATCAGCCCCAGCATTTT.

V is TRBV6-1 and J is TRBJ1-5; D is unclear. CDR3 length: 14 amino acids. From germline, CDR1 is MNHNS and CDR2 SASEGT. V was clipped by 3 bases and J by 7 bases, with 13 bases between them. CDR3 region: CASSESSRIQPQHF. CDR3 DNA: TGTGCCAGCAGTGAGAGTTCGAGGATCCAGCCCCAGCATTTT.

The chain employs TRBV5-8 and TRBJ1-3; possible D gene TRBD1, 5 bases. The germline V and J ends were trimmed by 3 bases and 0 bases, with 7 bases remaining between them. Germline V lookup: CDR1 SGHTS, CDR2 YDEGEE. This CDR3 region has 14 residues. The CDR3 loop reads CASSWDFSGNTIYF. In DNA form, the CDR3 reads TGTGCCAGCAGCTGGGACTTCTCTGGAAACACCATATATTTT.

DNA of the CDR3: TGTGCCAGCAGTTTCCTTCGGTTGGGGGCCGATGAAAAACTGTTTTTT. It encodes CASSFLRLGADEKLFF. The chain couples TRBV27 to TRBJ1-4, with a tentative D call TRBD1 (6 bases). The length of the CDR3 is 16 residues. Germline V gives CDR1 MNHEY, CDR2 SMNVEV (reference sequence). With 3 bases removed from V and 6 bases from J, the gap between germline ends came to 17 bases.

This chain joins TRBV6-5 and TRBJ2-3; 10 nucleotides match TRBD2. This CDR3 is 15 amino acids long. The trim removed 6 bases at V and 6 bases at J, leaving 9 bases unmatched. Germline CDR1 is MNHEY and CDR2 is SVGAGI. The CDR3 spells CASRPSGRAIDTQYF. In DNA form, the CDR3 reads TGTGCCAGCAGACCAAGCGGGAGGGCCATCGATACGCAGTATTTT.

This sequence joins TRBV3-1 (or the pseudogene TRBV3-2) and TRBJ2-2; D gene unclear. The CDR3 consists of 16 residues. V dropped 5 bases and J dropped 0 bases, with 13 bases sitting between them. CDR1 LGHDT and CDR2 YNNKEL come from the germline V gene (reference sequence). The CDR3 coding sequence is TGTGCCAGCAGCATACGGTTACCCGCGAACACCGGGGAGCTGTTTTTT. Translated: CASSIRLPANTGELFF.

The V call is TRBV5-6, the J call TRBJ2-1; 8 bases match TRBD1. The CDR3 covers 15 residues. From germline, CDR1 is SGHDT and CDR2 YYEEEE. The trim removed 4 bases at V and 0 bases at J, leaving 3 bases unmatched. The CDR3 protein is CASSRGQGSYNEQFF. The CDR3 DNA reads TGTGCCAGCAGCCGTGGACAGGGCTCCTACAATGAGCAGTTCTTC.

The chain has TRBV7-2 and TRBJ2-2; 7 bases are a match to TRBD2. This CDR3 contains 15 residues. Germline CDR1 and CDR2: SGHTA and FQGNSA. The V gene end was trimmed by 2 bases and the J gene end by 7 bases; junction bases not matched to a gene: 7. The chain's CDR3 is CASSLRRLAGGELFF. For the CDR3, the DNA is TGTGCCAGCAGCTTAAGGCGACTAGCCGGCGGGGAGCTGTTTTTT.

The gene calls are TRBV11-1 and TRBJ1-2; possibly TRBD1 for D (6 bases). Trimming removed 0 bases from V and 4 bases from J, with 12 bases in between. The CDR3 length is 15 residues. Germline CDR1 reads SGHAT; CDR2 reads FQDESV (reference sequence). The CDR3 sequence is CASSLALGASYGYTF. In DNA, the CDR3 is TGTGCCAGCAGCTTAGCTCTGGGGGCGAGCTATGGCTACACCTTC.

The chain couples TRBV27 to TRBJ2-1; D remains unclear. CDR1 is MNHEY and CDR2 is SMNVEV in the germline V gene (reference sequence). With 6 bases removed from V and 0 bases from J, the gap between germline ends came to 12 bases. The CDR3 sequence is 15 residues long. The CDR3 sequence is CASSQRRSSYNEQFF. CDR3 DNA: TGTGCCAGCAGCCAAAGGCGGAGCTCCTACAATGAGCAGTTCTTC.

The CDR3 DNA follows: TGTGCCAGCAGCCCGGGGGGTGATATGGGCTATGGCTACACCTTC. Translating it yields CASSPGGDMGYGYTF. The rearrangement links TRBV5-7 to TRBJ1-2; D may be TRBD1 (5 bases). TRBV5-7 belongs to the ORF category, with a function that is uncertain. The CDR3 has 15 residues. The V end lost 4 bases, the J end lost 4 bases, and 17 bases lay between the germline ends.

The chain carries TRBV12-3 or TRBV12-4 and TRBJ2-2; a possible D gene is TRBD1 (6 bases). This CDR3 spans 12 amino acids. The V end was cut by 4 bases, the J end by 14 bases, with 14 bases between. CDR3 in DNA: TGTGCCAGCAGTTCAGGGGAACGGGCACTGTTTTTT. It encodes CASSSGERALFF.

The V and J genes are TRBV6-6 and TRBJ2-7, with TRBD1 identical over 8 bases. Looked up from germline, CDR1 is MNHNY and CDR2 is SVGAGI (reference sequence). V trimming: 2 bases; J trimming: 2 bases; junction bases outside the gene matches: 5. The CDR3 contains 15 residues. The chain's CDR3 is CASSYDGQGPYEQYV. The CDR3 nucleotides read TGTGCCAGCAGTTACGACGGACAGGGTCCCTACGAGCAGTACGTC.

The chain has TRBV10-3 and TRBJ1-1; D remains unclear. Trimming removed 8 bases from V and 5 bases from J, with 12 bases in between. The CDR3 consists of 12 residues. The V gene's germline CDR1 is ENHRY and CDR2 SYGVKD. DNA of the CDR3: TGTGCCATCGGAAGGGAGGCTACTGAAGCTTTCTTT. It codes for CAIGREATEAFF.

The chain uses TRBV12-3 or TRBV12-4 and TRBJ1-4; 7 bases match TRBD1. V was pared by 6 bases and J by 10 bases, with 8 bases of the junction left unmatched. This CDR3 region has 13 residues. CDR3 amino acids: CASREGTVGKLFF. The CDR3 coding sequence is TGTGCCAGCAGAGAAGGGACAGTTGGAAAACTGTTTTTT.

As DNA, the CDR3 is TGTGCCAGCACCCCACAGGGGTATGGCTACACCTTC. Protein sequence: CASTPQGYGYTF. The gene calls are TRBV6-2 or TRBV6-3 and TRBJ1-2; 7 nucleotides line up with TRBD1. Germline V gene sequence: CDR1 MNHEY, CDR2 SVGEGT. CDR3 length equals 12 residues. Trimming took 7 bases from V and 5 from J; bases not matched to a gene: 4.